This T cell receptor (beta chain) was recovered during a study of T cell changes during pregnancy in multiple sclerosis. The CDR3 is 16 residues long. Germline V gene data show CDR1 as MNHEY and CDR2 as SMNVEV (reference sequence). Trimming removed 5 bases at V and 0 bases at J, with 16 bases between. Sequenced by immunoSEQ multiplex PCR; TCRdb stores in-frame clones only, minus some. The repertoire holds about 38,000 clones, with around nine tenths as singletons. The source material was CD4+ T cells from peripheral blood mononuclear cells, sampled in the third trimester of pregnancy. V is TRBV27 and J is TRBJ2-5; weak D call: TRBD2 (5 bases). This clonotype was obtained from a female donor in good health, enrolled as a control in a pregnancy study. In DNA form, the CDR3 reads TGTGCCAGCAGTCGATTCGGGATACCGTACCAAGAGACCCAGTACTTC. It encodes CASSRFGIPYQETQYF.